These 10 T cell receptor beta chains came from one sample sequenced in a study of T cell repertoires in cytomegalovirus infection. TCRdb itself ran the reads through MiXCR, one entry per CDR3 protein. The top ten hold approximately 18% of the sample, which has approximately 250,000 distinct CDR3 sequences, 20% to 25% seen once. The sequenced material came from CD8+ T cells from PBMCs. The origin of the receptors is a human donor in good health (CMV status not recorded). Some clones in this sample may be carry-over from other donors' samples.

This clonotype is a singleton in its sample. The chain employs TRBV27 and TRBJ2-3, with D perhaps TRBD1 (5 bases). V was shortened by 7 bases and J by 2 bases, with 10 bases between the two germline ends. The CDR3 is 13 amino acids. Germline V gene data show CDR1 as MNHEY and CDR2 as SMNVEV (reference sequence). CDR3: CASISGYTDTQYF. The CDR3 DNA sequence: TGTGCCAGCATATCAGGGTACACAGATACGCAGTATTTT.

The J gene is TRBJ2-5, the V gene TRBV7-2, with D possibly being TRBD2 (6 bases). CDR3 length: 16 residues. Germline V gives CDR1 SGHTA, CDR2 FQGNSA. V was shortened by 5 bases and J by 3 bases, with 19 bases between the two germline ends. CDR3 coding DNA: TGTGCCAGCAGCCCGGGCCCTGGGAGGTATGAAGAGACCCAGTACTTC. Residues: CASSPGPGRYEETQYF.

This clonotype has a count of ten or more. The chain joins TRBV3-1 to TRBJ2-1; TRBD2 is a possible D gene (7 bases). Trimming left V 4 bases short and J 7 bases short, with 14 bases between. The CDR3 contains 14 residues. Germline V CDR1 and CDR2: LGHDT, YNNKEL (reference sequence). In DNA form, the CDR3 reads TGTGCCAGCAGCCTTGGGGGGGCCATGAATGAGCAGTTCTTC. Its translation: CASSLGGAMNEQFF.

The chain joins TRBV29-1 to TRBJ1-4; D is undetermined. Germline CDR1 and CDR2: SQVTM and ANQGSEA. V was pared by 5 bases and J by 8 bases, with 18 bases between. This CDR3 is built from 14 residues. The CDR3 DNA follows: TGCAGCGTTAAGGTCCTCACGACACCGGAAAAACTGTTTTTT. As protein: CSVKVLTTPEKLFF.

This clonotype appeared a few times. The chain has TRBV3-1 and TRBJ2-1, with 9 positions matching TRBD1. Germline V gene sequence: CDR1 LGHDT, CDR2 YNNKEL (reference sequence). V shed 1 base, J shed 6 bases, and the junction held 10 bases outside the gene matches. The CDR3 runs to 17 residues. The CDR3: CASSQGPPGQGGNEQFF. CDR3 sequence (DNA): TGTGCCAGCAGCCAAGGACCTCCGGGACAGGGCGGCAATGAGCAGTTCTTC.

The chain couples TRBV19 to TRBJ1-1; a weak D match, TRBD1 (5 bases). Per germline, CDR1 LNHDA and CDR2 SQIVND (reference sequence). V was trimmed by 4 bases and J by 4 bases, leaving 13 bases between them. This CDR3 has 14 amino acids. The CDR3 bases are TGTGCCAGTAGTACCGGACTGGGGGGCACTGAAGCTTTCTTT. It is translated as CASSTGLGGTEAFF.

In its sample, this clonotype was seen a few times. The V call is TRBV2, the J call TRBJ1-5; no clear D gene. Trimming cost V 4 bases and J 2 bases, with 6 bases left between them. The length of the CDR3 is 13 residues. CDR1 and CDR2 (germline): SNHLY, FYNNEI. The CDR3 protein is CASSGEGNQPQHF. The DNA for the CDR3 is TGTGCCAGCAGTGGGGAAGGCAATCAGCCCCAGCATTTT.

This chain links TRBV2 with TRBJ2-6; perhaps TRBD2 as D (7 bases). Trimming shortened V by 5 bases and J by 0 bases, and 20 bases separated the two germline ends. Germline V lookup: CDR1 SNHLY, CDR2 FYNNEI. This CDR3 is 19 amino acids long. CDR3 region: CASSIGPGGGRSGANVLTF. The CDR3 DNA follows: TGTGCCAGCAGTATAGGCCCCGGCGGGGGCCGCTCTGGGGCCAACGTCCTGACTTTC.

This chain connects TRBV12-3 or TRBV12-4 to TRBJ1-2, with 9 bases that match TRBD1. This CDR3 has 14 amino acids. Unmatched junction bases numbered 8, after V lost 4 bases and J lost 8 bases. This CDR3 is CASSSGQGPRGYTF. CDR3 DNA: TGTGCCAGCAGTTCTGGACAGGGGCCGAGAGGCTACACCTTC.

There are a few counts of this clonotype. The V call is TRBV11-2, the J call TRBJ2-7, with TRBD1 identical over 7 bases. Trimming took 1 base from V and 7 from J; bases not matched to a gene: 10. CDR1 and CDR2 from the germline V gene are SGHAT and FQNNGV. This CDR3 region has 15 residues. CDR3 DNA sequence: TGTGCCAGCAGCTTAGGTAGAGGGGGCCTGTGGGAGCAGTACTTC. This encodes CASSLGRGGLWEQYF. Supplemented by reference TRBV11-2 and TRBJ2-7, the full variable domain reads EAGVAQSPRYKIIEKRQSVAFWCNPISGHATLYWYQQILGQGPKLLIQFQNNGVVDDSQLPKDRFSAERLKGVDSTLKIQPAKLEDSAVYLCASSLGRGGLWEQYFGPGTRLTVT.